These 17 T cell receptor beta chains were sequenced from one sample in a study of response to subunit inactivated influenza vaccine. Each CDR3 protein gets one entry after TCRdb re-called the RT-PCR reads with MiXCR. This sample has 500,000 to 600,000 distinct CDR3 sequences; approximately 12% occur once, and the top ten carry 10%. This sample comprised PBMCs from blood, obtained on the day of vaccination. The origin of the receptors is a man between 45 and 60 years old who received an inactivated influenza vaccine.

The chain links TRBV5-1 to TRBJ1-4; TRBD1 is a possible D gene (5 bases). Trimming stripped 6 bases from V and 8 bases from J, with 20 bases between. The germline gives CDR1 SGHRS, CDR2 YFSETQ. The CDR3 runs to 15 residues. The CDR3 nucleotides are TGCGCCAGCAACCGTGAGGGGTTATCGTCAGAAAAACTGTTTTTT. Its protein product is CASNREGLSSEKLFF. Full variable domain (rest looked up from reference TRBV5-1 and TRBJ1-4): KAGVTQTPRYLIKTRGQQVTLSCSPISGHRSVSWYQQTPGQGLQFLFEYFSETQRNKGNFPGRFSGRQFSNSRSEMNVSTLELGDSALYLCASNREGLSSEKLFFGSGTQLSVL.

On this clonotype: The junction and the germline gene differ at one end; a read error may be behind it. The chain combines TRBV29-1 with TRBJ2-5; no firm D call. The CDR3 contains 14 residues. Germline CDR1 reads SQVTM; CDR2 reads ANQGSEA. CDR3 protein: CSVRAAATQEIQYF. The CDR3 coding sequence is TGCAGCGTTAGGGCGGCAGCGACTCAAGAGATCCAGTACTTC. The variable domain in full, completed from reference TRBV29-1 and TRBJ2-5, reads SAVISQKPSRDICQRGTSLTIQCQVDSQVTMMFWYRQQPGQSLTLIATANQGSEATYESGFVIDKFPISRPNLTFSTLTVSNMSPEDSSIYLCSVRAAATQEIQYFGPGTRLLVL.

V gene TRBV4-3 combines with J gene TRBJ1-5; 7 bases line up with TRBD1. CDR3 length: 16 amino acids. Germline values: CDR1 LGHNA, CDR2 YSLEER. The V gene end was trimmed by 4 bases and the J gene end by 3 bases; junction bases not matched to a gene: 9. The CDR3 DNA sequence: TGCGCCAGCAGCCCAGCCTTGACAGGGAACAATCAGCCCCAGCATTTT. Translating gives CASSPALTGNNQPQHF.

The chain uses TRBV12-3 or TRBV12-4 and TRBJ2-1, with 10 bases fitting TRBD2. The CDR3 spans 15 residues. The V segment lost 3 bases and the J segment 6 bases; nucleotides outside the gene matches: 5. CDR3 nucleotides: TGTGCCAGCAGTTTCCCTAGCGGGGGCTCCAATGAGCAGTTCTTC. It yields the protein CASSFPSGGSNEQFF.

The CDR3 spells CASRRDSHYEQYF. As DNA, the CDR3 is TGTGCCAGCAGACGGGACAGCCACTACGAGCAGTACTTC. The V and J genes are TRBV3-1 and TRBJ2-7, with TRBD1 matching over 7 bases. V shed 6 bases and J 3 bases; nucleotides not matched to a gene: 5. The CDR3 is 13 amino acids. The germline V gene encodes CDR1 LGHDT and CDR2 YNNKEL (reference sequence).

The CDR3 region has the DNA TGTGCCAGCAGCGGCGGGACTAGCGGGAGGGGCACAGATACGCAGTATTTT. Translating it yields CASSGGTSGRGTDTQYF. V and J are TRBV9 and TRBJ2-3; 16 nucleotides agree with TRBD2. In germline, CDR1 is SGDLS, CDR2 YYNGEE. The CDR3 has 17 amino acids. V was clipped by 3 bases and J by 1 base; unmatched bases: 2.

This clonotype was picked up a small number of times. The V call is TRBV3-1, the J call TRBJ1-1, with a tentative D call TRBD1 (5 bases). Trimming removed 4 bases at V and 1 base at J, with 22 bases between. CDR1 is LGHDT and CDR2 is YNNKEL in the germline V gene (reference sequence). The length of the CDR3 is 18 residues. CDR3 sequence (DNA): TGTGCCAGCAGCCCACCTCCCTCCCTACGGGGGTGGAACACTGAAGCTTTCTTT. This sequence encodes CASSPPPSLRGWNTEAFF.

This clonotype has at least ten counts. V is TRBV6-1 and J is TRBJ1-6; TRBD1 matches 10 bases. Looked up from germline, CDR1 is MNHNS and CDR2 is SASEGT. The ends lost 6 bases at V and 8 bases at J; junction bases unmatched: 10. The CDR3 spans 16 residues. As DNA, the CDR3 is TGTGCCAGCAGCAACCTTCCGGGACAGGGGCATTCACCCCTCCACTTT. This sequence encodes CASSNLPGQGHSPLHF.

This clonotype has a handful of counts. This chain joins TRBV7-9 and TRBJ2-1; a possible D gene is TRBD2 (5 bases). V shed 6 bases and J shed 0 bases, with 12 bases lying between them. Germline CDR1 is SEHNR and CDR2 is FQNEAQ (reference sequence). This CDR3 comprises 15 residues. CDR3 nucleotide sequence: TGTGCCAGCAGTCGTCAAGGAGGCTCCTACAATGAGCAGTTCTTC. Its protein is CASSRQGGSYNEQFF.

A few counts support this clonotype. The chain links TRBV24-1 to TRBJ2-1; tentatively, D is TRBD2 (6 bases). The germline V and J ends were trimmed by 3 bases and 8 bases, with 22 bases remaining between them. Germline V gene lookup returns CDR1 KGHDR and CDR2 SFDVKD. CDR3 length equals 17 residues. The CDR3 sequence: CATSDPGAGTRLYEQFF. Written as DNA, the CDR3 is TGTGCCACCAGTGATCCCGGGGCGGGAACACGTCTTTATGAGCAGTTCTTC.

This chain joins TRBV20-1 and TRBJ2-1; 10 positions match TRBD2. Losses at the gene ends were 5 bases for V and 6 bases for J; bases not matched to a gene: 7. This CDR3 has 14 amino acids. Germline V gene data show CDR1 as DFQATT and CDR2 as SNEGSKA (reference sequence). CDR3 nucleotide sequence: TGCAGTGCTTGGACTAGCGGAAACTTCAATGAGCAGTTCTTC. It encodes CSAWTSGNFNEQFF.

This clonotype was seen more than once but under ten times. The chain combines TRBV6-1 with TRBJ2-3; no reliable D call. The V and J ends lost 6 bases and 0 bases respectively, with 7 bases between them. This CDR3 has 13 residues. Per the germline V gene, CDR1 is MNHNS and CDR2 is SASEGT. This CDR3 is CASRRLSTDTQYF. The CDR3 coding sequence is TGTGCCAGCAGGAGACTTAGCACAGATACGCAGTATTTT.

This clonotype was recorded many times. CDR3 protein: CASSSRSLYSGNTIYF. The CDR3 nucleotides read TGTGCCAGCAGTTCAAGGTCCCTTTACTCTGGAAACACCATATATTTT. This chain links TRBV12-3 or TRBV12-4 with TRBJ1-3; D ambiguous. The CDR3 is made up of 16 amino acids. Trimming stripped 4 bases from V and 0 bases from J, with 13 bases between.

The chain employs TRBV20-1 and TRBJ2-7; TRBD2 agrees at 11 bases. Germline loops: CDR1 DFQATT, CDR2 SNEGSKA (reference sequence). The CDR3 runs to 14 residues. V lost 5 bases and J lost 7; bases outside the gene matches: 10. CDR3 nucleotide sequence: TGCAGTGCTGGGTCGGGACTAGCGGATGGGGAGCAGTACTTC. It encodes CSAGSGLADGEQYF.

The chain combines TRBV20-1 with TRBJ2-7, with a possible D match to TRBD1 (6 bases). This CDR3 contains 17 residues. Deletions cut 0 bases from V and 4 bases from J, with 22 bases between. The V gene's germline CDR1 is DFQATT and CDR2 SNEGSKA (reference sequence). The CDR3 reads CSARDPQQGDLGYEQYF. CDR3 bases: TGCAGTGCTAGAGACCCCCAACAGGGTGATCTTGGGTACGAGCAGTACTTC.

The rearrangement links TRBV27 to TRBJ2-1; D may be TRBD1 (6 bases). Trimming cost V 2 bases and J 8 bases, with 34 bases left between them. The CDR3 extends over 21 amino acids. Germline-derived CDR1 and CDR2 are MNHEY and SMNVEV (reference sequence). CDR3 residues: CASSLRQDLTGSPNTGDEQFF. The CDR3 DNA reads as TGTGCCAGCAGTTTAAGACAGGACTTAACGGGTTCACCAAACACCGGGGATGAGCAGTTCTTC.

This clonotype was recorded only once. The junction does not match germline at one end; this may be a read error. This chain joins TRBV3-1 and TRBJ1-1; D remains ambiguous. The CDR3 totals 16 residues. The germline gives CDR1 LGHDT, CDR2 YNNKEL (reference sequence). The CDR3 DNA sequence: TGTGGCAGCAGCCAAGATCCCCCGGGGTTGGGCACTGAAGCTTTCTTT. This codes for CGSSQDPPGLGTEAFF. Using reference TRBV3-1 and TRBJ1-1 for the parts outside the CDR3, the full variable domain is DTAVSQTPKYLVTQMGNDKSIKCEQNLGHDTMYWYKQDSKKFLKIMFSYNNKELIINETVPNRFSPKSPDKAHLNLHINSLELGDSAVYFCGSSQDPPGLGTEAFFGQGTRLTVV.